Listed below are T cell receptor beta chains from one sample, sequenced in a study of blood T cell repertoires in COVID-19. Repertoires were generated with immunoSEQ multiplex PCR, while TCRdb's copy carries only in-frame clones and drops some. The table records tens of thousands of clones, 70% to 90% of them present only once. Sequenced material: peripheral blood. These receptors were taken from a man between 35 and 55 years old with acute or convalescent COVID-19. CDR3s include the opening cysteine and the closing phenylalanine or tryptophan. The order of the fields is D gene, J gene, clone size, V gene, CDR3 protein, CDR3 DNA. A D gene is named only where the DNA matches it firmly. The listing skips clone size in some rows; elsewhere it reads once, few, many or a size class.

NA | TRBJ2-5 | NA | TRBV27 | CASRRDILETQYF | TGTGCCAGCCGCAGGGACATTTTGGAGACCCAGTACTTC
NA | TRBJ1-5 | NA | TRBV3-1/TRBV3-2 | CASSQSTGHQPQHF | TGTGCCAGCAGCCAATCCACAGGGCATCAGCCCCAGCATTTT
TRBD2 | TRBJ2-1 | NA | TRBV18 | CASSPSASGYNEQFF | TGTGCCAGCTCACCGTCGGCTAGCGGATACAATGAGCAGTTCTTC
TRBD1 | TRBJ1-5 | NA | TRBV25-1 | CASSAGTEGNQPQHF | TGTGCCAGCAGTGCCGGGACAGAGGGCAATCAGCCCCAGCATTTT
TRBD1 | TRBJ1-2 | NA | TRBV7-2 | CASSLEGDRGRGYTF | TGTGCCAGCAGCTTAGAGGGCGACAGGGGGCGAGGCTACACCTTC
TRBD2 | TRBJ2-7 | NA | TRBV6-1 | CASSEALTSGSYEQYF | TGTGCCAGCAGTGAAGCGTTGACTAGCGGATCCTACGAGCAGTACTTC
TRBD1 | TRBJ2-3 | once | TRBV6-1 | CASSDYLGTGPTDTQYF | TGTGCCAGCAGTGATTATTTGGGGACAGGGCCCACAGATACGCAGTATTTT
TRBD2 | TRBJ2-3 | NA | TRBV7-8 | CASSSRLAELKTDTQYF | TGTGCCAGCAGCTCGCGACTAGCGGAGCTAAAGACAGATACGCAGTATTTT
TRBD2 | TRBJ2-1 | NA | TRBV5-4 | CASSSGTSQNEQFF | TGTGCCAGCAGCTCCGGGACTAGTCAAAATGAGCAGTTCTTC
NA | TRBJ2-5 | NA | TRBV25-1 | CASTGVGTAWQETQYF | TGTGCCAGCACTGGGGTGGGGACTGCCTGGCAAGAGACCCAGTACTTC
NA | TRBJ1-2 | NA | TRBV25-1 | CASSEIGTPDGYTF | TGTGCCAGCAGTGAAATTGGCACGCCTGATGGCTACACCTTC
NA | TRBJ2-1 | NA | TRBV9 | CASSVYGGNNEQFF | TGTGCCAGCTCCGTTTACGGGGGAAACAATGAGCAGTTCTTC
NA | TRBJ2-2 | once | TRBV19 | CASSMTRLTNTGELFF | TGTGCCAGTAGTATGACTAGACTGACGAACACCGGGGAGCTGTTTTTT
NA | TRBJ2-5 | NA | TRBV12-2 | CASRLEMGQIQETQYF | TGTGCAAGTCGCTTAGAAATGGGACAGATACAAGAGACCCAGTACTTC
TRBD2 | TRBJ2-7 | NA | TRBV7-9 | CASSFGLAGRDYEQYF | TGTGCCAGCAGCTTCGGACTAGCGGGACGAGATTACGAGCAGTACTTC
TRBD1 | TRBJ1-5 | once | TRBV2 | CASRGQGVQPQHF | TGTGCCAGCAGGGGACAGGGGGTCCAGCCCCAGCATTTT
NA | TRBJ2-5 | once | TRBV24-1 | CATSDFGVIETQYF | TGTGCCACCAGTGATTTTGGAGTGATAGAGACCCAGTACTTC
TRBD1 | TRBJ1-2 | few | TRBV2 | CASSLTGGGYGYTF | TGTGCCAGCAGTTTGACAGGGGGCGGTTATGGCTACACCTTC
TRBD2 | TRBJ2-3 | NA | TRBV19 | CASSTPGGGSADTQYF | TGTGCCAGTAGTACCCCAGGCGGGGGTTCGGCAGATACGCAGTATTTT
NA | TRBJ2-7 | NA | TRBV7-9 | CASTLGSPYEQYF | TGTGCCAGCACTTTGGGCAGTCCCTACGAGCAGTACTTC
TRBD1 | TRBJ1-2 | NA | TRBV19 | CASIRDRSTYGYTF | TGTGCCAGTATTCGGGACAGGTCTACCTATGGCTACACCTTC
TRBD2 | TRBJ2-1 | NA | TRBV11-2 | CASSLLVLAGINEQFF | TGTGCCAGCAGCTTACTCGTACTAGCGGGGATTAATGAGCAGTTCTTC
TRBD1 | TRBJ1-2 | NA | TRBV7-9 | CASSSTQGRGYYGYTF | TGTGCCAGCAGCTCTACTCAAGGCAGGGGGTACTATGGCTACACCTTC
NA | TRBJ2-5 | NA | TRBV11-2 | CASSKQGRRETQYF | TGTGCCAGCAGTAAACAGGGGAGGCGGGAGACCCAGTACTTC
NA | TRBJ1-5 | once | TRBV12-5 | CASGFGENQPQHF | TGTGCTAGTGGTTTTGGGGAGAATCAGCCCCAGCATTTT
TRBD1 | TRBJ1-1 | NA | TRBV30 | CAWSVGVQGSEAFF | TGTGCCTGGAGTGTAGGAGTACAGGGGTCTGAAGCTTTCTTT
NA | TRBJ1-4 | NA | TRBV19 | CASSNGAGQGEKLFF | TGTGCCAGTAGTAACGGCGCGGGGCAGGGTGAAAAACTGTTTTTT
NA | TRBJ1-2 | NA | TRBV19 | CASVEPPGRRTANYGYTF | TGTGCCAGTGTGGAGCCCCCGGGACGAAGGACAGCTAACTATGGCTACACCTTC
TRBD1 | TRBJ1-4 | NA | TRBV4-1 | CASSSRYRTGPNSQNEKLFF | TGCGCCAGCAGCTCGAGGTATCGGACAGGTCCTAACTCTCAAAATGAAAAACTGTTTTTT
NA | TRBJ2-7 | NA | TRBV7-2 | CASSLVREVEQYF | TGTGCCAGCAGCTTAGTGAGGGAAGTCGAGCAGTACTTC
TRBD2 | TRBJ2-3 | NA | TRBV6-2/TRBV6-3 | CASSRGSRTDTQYF | TGTGCCAGCAGTCGCGGGAGTCGAACAGATACGCAGTATTTT
NA | TRBJ2-7 | NA | TRBV9 | CASSVATSYEQYF | TGTGCCAGCAGCGTAGCTACTTCCTACGAGCAGTACTTC
TRBD2 | TRBJ2-5 | NA | TRBV6-6 | CASSRRMVAGVGETQYF | TGTGCCAGCAGCCGAAGGATGGTAGCGGGAGTTGGGGAGACCCAGTACTTC
NA | TRBJ1-2 | few | TRBV7-9 | CASSSGSLYGYTF | TGTGCCAGCAGTTCCGGGTCCCTATATGGCTACACCTTC
TRBD1 | TRBJ2-5 | NA | TRBV15 | CATSSTGAGETQYF | TGTGCCACCAGCTCTACAGGGGCGGGAGAGACCCAGTACTTC
TRBD1 | TRBJ1-6 | NA | TRBV5-1 | CASSSEGAGSPLHF | TGCGCCAGCAGCTCCGAGGGGGCCGGTTCACCCCTCCACTTT
TRBD2 | TRBJ2-1 | NA | TRBV5-6 | CASSSGTSAWSYNEQFF | TGTGCCAGCAGCTCGGGGACTAGCGCATGGTCCTACAATGAGCAGTTCTTC
TRBD1 | TRBJ1-2 | NA | TRBV30 | CACQTGSKDGYTF | TGTGCCTGCCAGACAGGGAGTAAGGATGGCTACACCTTC
NA | TRBJ2-5 | NA | TRBV11-3 | CASSLGAGVETQYF | TGTGCCAGCAGCTTGGGGGCGGGAGTCGAGACCCAGTACTTC
NA | TRBJ2-3 | NA | TRBV9 | CASSQNPGGTDTQYF | TGTGCCAGCAGCCAAAACCCAGGGGGCACAGATACGCAGTATTTT
NA | TRBJ2-2 | NA | TRBV7-9 | CASSSSPPEDTGELFF | TGTGCCAGCAGCTCCTCTCCTCCAGAGGACACCGGGGAGCTGTTTTTT
NA | TRBJ1-2 | NA | TRBV4-2 | CASSQGAAQDLYGYTF | TGTGCCAGCAGCCAAGGGGCAGCCCAAGATCTCTATGGCTACACCTTC
NA | TRBJ1-2 | NA | TRBV5-1 | CASSYDTYYGYTF | TGCGCCAGCAGCTACGACACCTACTATGGCTACACCTTC
NA | TRBJ1-1 | NA | TRBV30 | CACMTGNTEAFF | TGTGCCTGTATGACAGGGAACACTGAAGCTTTCTTT
TRBD1 | TRBJ1-2 | NA | TRBV30 | CAWSVVGQGGYTF | TGTGCCTGGAGTGTGGTGGGACAGGGAGGCTACACCTTC
TRBD2 | TRBJ2-2 | many | TRBV11-3 | CASSLEKREGPYTGELFF | TGTGCCAGCAGCTTAGAAAAGCGGGAGGGCCCTTACACCGGGGAGCTGTTTTTT
TRBD1 | TRBJ2-2 | few | TRBV4-2 | CASSHPDRVDTGELFF | TGTGCCAGCAGCCATCCGGACAGGGTGGACACCGGGGAGCTGTTTTTT
NA | TRBJ2-7 | few | TRBV10-3 | CAISPSGSYEQYF | TGTGCCATCAGCCCGTCGGGCTCCTACGAGCAGTACTTC
TRBD1 | TRBJ2-7 | NA | TRBV5-1 | CASSLEGDRYYEQYF | TGCGCCAGCAGCTTGGAAGGGGACAGATACTACGAGCAGTACTTC
NA | TRBJ2-3 | once | TRBV24-1 | CATGGGVSTDTQYF | TGTGCCACGGGGGGGGGCGTCTCAACAGATACGCAGTATTTT
NA | TRBJ2-5 | NA | TRBV5-6 | CASSPNRETQYF | TGTGCCAGCAGCCCCAACCGGGAGACCCAGTACTTC